This T cell receptor (beta chain) was captured by sequencing in a study of blood T cells in healthy people across ages. Study-wide points: No conclusive comparison of naive versus antigen-experienced cells was possible with unsorted PBMCs.

PCR was performed a second time for about 6 to 12 cycles using a sample-barcoded 5' primer and a J-beta primer mix. There were at least 3 million CDR3-containing paired-end reads obtained from each sample. Via MiXCR, TCRdb re-called the 5' RACE reads, giving one row per CDR3 protein. The sample has some 790,000 distinct CDR3 sequences; 29% are singletons. The CDR3 has 14 residues. CDR1 MNHEY and CDR2 SVGAGI come from the germline V gene. Caucasian, healthy and from Russia, the donors were aged between 6 and 90. Per-sample PBMC isolation yielded at least 6.5 million cells. This clonotype was seen more than once but under ten times. What it binds is unknown. An end of the junction differs from the germline gene, which may be a read error.

The clonotype comes from a woman aged 80 or over in good health. Sequencing was carried out using blood. The J gene is TRBJ2-5, the V gene TRBV6-5; 8 bases fit TRBD1. The J call may not be correct, given that the DNA end is closer to TRBJ2-7. CDR3 region: CAGRNRQGFGEQYF. The CDR3, as DNA: TGTGCCGGCAGAAACCGACAGGGGTTCGGCGAGCAGTACTTC.